Below are 24 T cell receptor delta chains sequenced from a single sample in a study of Vδ1+ human thymocytes (dated by TCRdb to about 2018). What the research found in general, with its limitations: The thymic TRG and TRD repertoires appeared highly polyclonal, with Gaussian CDR3 length distributions, in contrast to the oligoclonal repertoires of peripheral blood.

Their specific antigens are unknown. Instrument used: Illumina MiSeq. RNA extraction was carried out with the RNeasy mini kit, and reverse transcription was then done using Superscript III. Multiplex PCR was used to generate CDR3 amplicons, with pooled V-gene forward primers and a constant-region reverse primer carrying Illumina adaptor overhangs. TCRdb called clones afresh from the public reads with CATT; identical DNA rows were later merged. The sample contains around 56,000 delta-chain clones, roughly 16% of them found a single time. The top ten constitute 0.3% to 0.5% of the sample. Sequenced material: Vdelta1+ gamma-delta thymocytes from the thymus. This specimen's cell subset or site label, per the study, means: FACS-sorted CD3+ TCRalphabeta- TCRVdelta1+ TCRVdelta2- thymocytes. The receptors originated from a girl younger than two who had congenital heart surgery.

This chain links TRDV1 with TRDJ1; possibly TRDD3 for D (5 bases). CDR1 TSWWSYY and CDR2 QGS come from the germline V gene. CDR3 length: 16 amino acids. Deletions cut 2 bases from V and 0 bases from J, with 13 bases between. The CDR3 here is CALGEGGGSNTDKLIF. CDR3 in DNA: TGTGCTCTTGGGGAAGGCGGGGGGTCCAACACCGATAAACTCATCTTT.

The rearrangement links TRDV1 to TRDJ1; TRDD3 matches 7 bases. The CDR3 runs 15 residues. Germline-derived CDR1 and CDR2 are TSWWSYY and QGS. Unmatched junction bases numbered 13, after V lost 2 bases and J lost 10 bases. The CDR3 bases are TGTGCTCTTGGGGAATCGCCCTGTAACTGGGGAGGACTCATCTTT. Encoded protein: CALGESPCNWGGLIF.

This rearrangement joins TRDV1 to TRDJ1, with unresolved D. In germline, CDR1 is TSWWSYY, CDR2 QGS. The CDR3 spans 14 residues. V was clipped by 5 bases and J by 0 bases, with 10 bases between them. The CDR3 nucleotides are TGTGCTCTTGGGCGGTACACTAACACCGATAAACTCATCTTT. Translating it yields CALGRYTNTDKLIF.

This clone was counted a few times. V usage is TRDV1 and J usage is TRDJ1; 12 bases are a match to TRDD3. Losses at the gene ends were 1 base for V and 2 bases for J; bases not matched to a gene: 23. Germline V gene data show CDR1 as TSWWSYY and CDR2 as QGS. The CDR3 is 23 residues long. The CDR3 region is CALGEQGFRPLHWGILVTDKLIF. As DNA, the CDR3 is TGTGCTCTTGGGGAACAGGGCTTCCGACCACTCCACTGGGGGATACTGGTAACCGATAAACTCATCTTT.

The table lists this clone with a few counts. The rearrangement links TRDV1 to TRDJ1; D possibly corresponds to TRDD2 (7 bases). The ends were cut back, 5 bases at V and 5 bases at J, with 18 bases in the middle. This CDR3 has 15 residues. Germline assignment: CDR1 TSWWSYY and CDR2 QGS. The CDR3 bases are TGTGCTCTTGGGTACTTCCTAGAGCTGGGGGATAAACTCATCTTT. This codes for CALGYFLELGDKLIF.

The chain carries TRDV1 and TRDJ1, with a possible D match to TRDD3 (5 bases). The V end lost 0 bases, the J end lost 4 bases, and 9 bases lay between the germline ends. The CDR3 is made up of 14 amino acids. Germline CDR1 reads TSWWSYY; CDR2 reads QGS. Here the CDR3 DNA reads TGTGCTCTTGGGGAACTGTCGGGGAGCGATAAACTCATCTTT. It yields the protein CALGELSGSDKLIF.

V usage is TRDV1 and J usage is TRDJ1; the match to TRDD3 covers 10 bases. The CDR3 is 19 residues long. J gave up 3 bases and V 1 base, and 14 bases lay outside the gene matches. The germline CDR1 and CDR2 sequences are TSWWSYY and QGS. This chain's CDR3 is CALGEPFLLLGDYPDKLIF. Written as DNA, the CDR3 is TGTGCTCTTGGGGAACCATTCCTTTTACTGGGGGATTACCCCGATAAACTCATCTTT.

This chain connects TRDV1 to TRDJ1; 11 bases fit TRDD3. V shed 4 bases and J 2 bases; nucleotides not matched to a gene: 18. Germline loops: CDR1 TSWWSYY, CDR2 QGS. The CDR3 has 20 residues. CDR3 residues: CALGVPSCELGDTGTDKLIF. In DNA form, the CDR3 reads TGTGCTCTTGGGGTGCCTTCCTGCGAATTGGGGGATACGGGTACCGATAAACTCATCTTT.

Concerning this clone: A junction boundary mismatches the germline segment, possibly from a read error. This chain uses TRDV2 with TRDJ1; 7 positions match TRDD3. The CDR3 covers 18 residues. Germline V gives CDR1 GEAIGNYY, CDR2 EKD. In nucleotides, the CDR3 is TGTGCCCGTGACACGAAGCAGCCTGGGGGGACTCACACCGACAAACTCATCTTT. Protein: CARDTKQPGGTHTDKLIF.

This chain uses TRDV1 with TRDJ1; 8 nucleotides align to TRDD3. V dropped 0 bases and J dropped 0; count of bases not matched to a gene: 21. This CDR3 comprises 22 residues. Germline values: CDR1 TSWWSYY, CDR2 QGS. CDR3 sequence: CALGELNPTSINWGLYTDKLIF. The CDR3 DNA follows: TGTGCTCTTGGGGAACTGAATCCTACGTCGATAAACTGGGGGTTATACACCGATAAACTCATCTTT.

This chain links TRDV1 with TRDJ1; 8 positions match TRDD3. The CDR3 runs to 17 residues. The V segment lost 5 bases and the J segment 0 bases; nucleotides outside the gene matches: 11. CDR1 and CDR2 (germline): TSWWSYY, QGS. The CDR3 reads CALGRSTGGWYTDKLIF. The CDR3 DNA reads as TGTGCTCTTGGGAGGAGTACTGGGGGTTGGTACACCGATAAACTCATCTTT.

This rearrangement joins TRDV1 to TRDJ1, with 11 nucleotides matching TRDD3. CDR3 length: 19 residues. With V trimmed by 2 bases and J by 11 bases, 22 bases remained unmatched. CDR1 is TSWWSYY and CDR2 is QGS in the germline V gene. The CDR3 protein is CALGEAEPSHVWGIRGLIF. The CDR3 bases are TGTGCTCTTGGGGAAGCGGAGCCTTCTCACGTGTGGGGGATACGAGGGCTCATCTTT.

This clone was observed a handful of times. The chain has TRDV1 and TRDJ1; the match to TRDD3 covers 12 bases. With V trimmed by 0 bases and J by 0 bases, 23 bases remained unmatched. The length of the CDR3 is 24 residues. Germline V gives CDR1 TSWWSYY, CDR2 QGS. CDR3 nucleotides: TGTGCTCTTGGGGAACTATGGACACCCTTACTGGGGGATACACGACAAATACACACCGATAAACTCATCTTT. Its protein is CALGELWTPLLGDTRQIHTDKLIF.

The chain recombines TRDV1 with TRDJ1; TRDD3 might be the D (6 bases). Deletions cut 0 bases from V and 1 base from J, with 24 bases between. Germline V gene sequence: CDR1 TSWWSYY, CDR2 QGS. The CDR3 contains 20 residues. The CDR3 DNA reads as TGTGCTCTTGGGGAACTGGGGGACTTTTCCCGGGGGGCCTTCACCGATAAACTCATCTTT. Protein sequence: CALGELGDFSRGAFTDKLIF.

A note on this clone: This specimen includes other DNA sequences encoding the same CDR3. The V and J genes are TRDV1 and TRDJ1; D unclear. Trimming took off 0 bases at V and 0 bases at J, with 11 bases between the two ends. The CDR3 consists of 16 residues. Per germline, CDR1 TSWWSYY and CDR2 QGS. The CDR3 bases are TGTGCTCTTGGGGAACTCAGGGGTCCTTACACCGATAAACTCATCTTT. It codes for CALGELRGPYTDKLIF.

With respect to this clone: This same CDR3 is encoded by further DNA sequences in the sample. The V call is TRDV2, the J call TRDJ1; D is unresolved. V dropped 0 bases and J dropped 1 base, with 11 bases sitting between them. This CDR3 has 15 residues. Germline CDR1 GEAIGNYY, CDR2 EKD. The DNA of the CDR3 is TGTGCCTGTGACACCCTTGATCTTCTCACCGATAAACTCATCTTT. Protein: CACDTLDLLTDKLIF.

This clone was seen a handful of times. The rearrangement links TRDV1 to TRDJ1; 11 positions match TRDD3. The CDR3 totals 19 residues. CDR1 TSWWSYY and CDR2 QGS come from the germline V gene. The V segment lost 4 bases and the J segment 1 base; nucleotides outside the gene matches: 14. The CDR3, as DNA: TGTGCTCTTGGGGCCCTTCTCCTCCTGGGGGATACCGGCACCGATAAACTCATCTTT. This encodes CALGALLLLGDTGTDKLIF.

The J gene is TRDJ1, the V gene TRDV1, with D possibly matching TRDD3 (6 bases). Germline CDR1 reads TSWWSYY; CDR2 reads QGS. V gave up 0 bases and J gave up 4 bases, with 21 bases separating them. The CDR3 runs 18 residues. For the CDR3, the DNA is TGTGCTCTTGGGGAACTATCCCTCCCGCCGCCGATACGCGATAAACTCATCTTT. This translates into CALGELSLPPPIRDKLIF.

This rearrangement joins TRDV1 to TRDJ1, with 9 bases matching TRDD3. J lost 0 bases, V lost 2 bases, and 19 bases had no gene match. In germline, CDR1 is TSWWSYY, CDR2 QGS. The CDR3 length is 21 residues. The chain's CDR3 is CALGERPPPTGGPYYTDKLIF. The CDR3 DNA is TGTGCTCTTGGGGAAAGACCCCCGCCCACTGGGGGACCCTATTACACCGATAAACTCATCTTT.

This clone was detected a few times. V is TRDV3 and J is TRDJ1; D is uncertain. CDR1 and CDR2 from the germline V gene are TVYSNPD and GDNSRS (reference sequence). Trimming left V 1 base short and J 5 bases short, with 2 bases between. The CDR3 totals 9 residues. CDR3 sequence (DNA): TGTGCCTTTAAAGATAAACTCATCTTT. Translating gives CAFKDKLIF. Complete variable domain (other parts from reference TRDV3 and TRDJ1): CDKVTQSSPDQTVASGSEVVLLCTYDTVYSNPDLFWYRIRPDYSFQFVFYGDNSRSEGADFTQGRFSVKHILTQKAFHLVISPVRTEDSATYYCAFKDKLIFGKGTRVTVEP.

The sample holds a few counts of this clone. The chain uses TRDV1 and TRDJ1; TRDD2 is a possible D gene (5 bases). V lost 0 bases to trimming and J lost 1 base, with 24 bases between them. Looked up from germline, CDR1 is TSWWSYY and CDR2 is QGS. There are 20 residues in the CDR3. DNA of the CDR3: TGTGCTCTTGGGGAACTACCCCTACCGCTTCAGGGCCCGATCACCGATAAACTCATCTTT. Protein: CALGELPLPLQGPITDKLIF.

This clone has just a few counts. The genes are TRDV1 and TRDJ1, with 8 bases fitting TRDD3. Looked up from germline, CDR1 is TSWWSYY and CDR2 is QGS. The CDR3 is 20 residues long. The ends lost 5 bases at V and 3 bases at J; junction bases unmatched: 23. In nucleotides, the CDR3 is TGTGCTCTTGGGCCAAGGCCCCTCTTCCAACTGGGGGTTAAACCCGATAAACTCATCTTT. This sequence encodes CALGPRPLFQLGVKPDKLIF.

The chain carries TRDV1 and TRDJ1, with 12 bases matching TRDD3. The CDR3 is made up of 25 amino acids. CDR1 is TSWWSYY and CDR2 is QGS in the germline V gene. J gave up 0 bases and V 3 bases, and 29 bases lay outside the gene matches. The CDR3 sequence is CALGDREAKLGTGGYLAPYTDKLIF. DNA of the CDR3: TGTGCTCTTGGGGACCGTGAAGCCAAATTAGGTACTGGGGGATACTTGGCGCCCTACACCGATAAACTCATCTTT.

In regard to this clone: Mismatch with germline at one junction end may stem from a read error. The V and J genes are TRDV2 and TRDJ1; tentatively, D is TRDD3 (6 bases). This CDR3 contains 19 residues. CDR1 is GEAIGNYY, CDR2 EKD, per germline. CDR3 in DNA: TGTGCCCGTGACACTTCCGATGGGGGGGCTTCAACCGGCCCCGATAAACTCATCTTT. Translating gives CARDTSDGGASTGPDKLIF.